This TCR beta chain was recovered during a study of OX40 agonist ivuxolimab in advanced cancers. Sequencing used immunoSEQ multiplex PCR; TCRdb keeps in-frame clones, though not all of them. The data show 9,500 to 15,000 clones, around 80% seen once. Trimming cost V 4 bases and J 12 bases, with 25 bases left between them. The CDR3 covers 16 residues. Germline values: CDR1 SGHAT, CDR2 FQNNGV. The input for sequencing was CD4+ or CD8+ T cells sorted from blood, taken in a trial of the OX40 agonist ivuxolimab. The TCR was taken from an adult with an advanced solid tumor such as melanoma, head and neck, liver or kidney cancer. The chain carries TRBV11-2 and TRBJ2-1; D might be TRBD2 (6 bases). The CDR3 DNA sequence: TGTGCCAGCAGCTCCCCAGGAGATTGGGTGCACGGGGGGCAGTTCTTC. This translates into CASSSPGDWVHGGQFF.